What follows are 27 T cell receptor beta chains derived from one specimen sequenced in a study of PD-1 blockade in classical Hodgkin lymphoma (dated by TCRdb to 2020 to 2021). The time point label for this specimen denotes: cycle 4 day 1 (C4D1), after more than five weeks of nivolumab. All trial patients had relapsed after autologous stem cell transplantation, with cohorts A, B and C differing in prior brentuximab vedotin exposure. A Miltenyi CD4+ T cell isolation kit was used for magnetic negative selection to purify CD4+ T cells from thawed PBMCs. The receptor library was made with the immunoSEQ multiplex PCR assay. Sourced from immuneACCESS, this table was stored by TCRdb with only in-frame sequences that have V and J called. A share of the clones is absent; for the studies checked, an unresolved V gene accounts for under half, and the remainder has no known explanation. A total of around 27,000 clones appear in this sample, roughly 85% of them only once. Of the sample, around 2.3% is held by the ten largest clones.

The sample in question was CD4+ T cells from blood, obtained before the fourth cycle of nivolumab. The receptors shown here come from a human donor with classical Hodgkin lymphoma.

Comment on this clone: It is likely a read error, because the conserved phenylalanine at the end of the CDR3 is missing. It is unclear where the CDR3 begins or ends on the DNA, so no DNA is shown, and the CDR3 is as TCRdb lists it. The gene calls are TRBV7-9 and TRBJ1-2; TRBD1 reflects the table's D call only, with no check against the DNA. The CDR3 has 11 residues if both end residues are counted. Germline V gene sequence: CDR1 SEHNR, CDR2 FQNEAQ (reference sequence). This CDR3 is CASSLEQGGMI.

V usage is TRBV28 and J usage is TRBJ1-1, with a possible D match to TRBD1 (6 bases). This CDR3 is 17 amino acids long. The V gene's germline CDR1 is MDHEN and CDR2 SYDVKM. V lost 1 base and J 2 bases, leaving 17 bases between the germline ends. This CDR3 reads CASSLFPGANGNTEAFF. The CDR3 nucleotides read TGTGCCAGCAGTTTATTTCCGGGGGCGAACGGAAACACTGAAGCTTTCTTT.

The CDR3 sequence is CASSAFYEQYF. As DNA, the CDR3 is TGTGCCAGCAGTGCTTTCTACGAGCAGTACTTC. The J gene is TRBJ2-7, the V gene TRBV6-1; D gene unclear. The germline gives CDR1 MNHNS, CDR2 SASEGT. Trimming removed 4 bases from V and 3 bases from J, with 4 bases in between. The CDR3 loop spans 11 amino acids.

This clone was counted a single time. CDR3 loop: CASSFLTGARNEKLFF. CDR3 bases: TGTGCCAGCAGTTTCCTTACAGGGGCCCGGAATGAAAAACTGTTTTTT. This chain links TRBV6-6 with TRBJ1-4, with 7 bases that match TRBD1. V shed 4 bases, J shed 5 bases, and the junction held 10 bases outside the gene matches. Per germline, CDR1 MNHNY and CDR2 SVGAGI (reference sequence). CDR3 length equals 16 residues.

The chain links TRBV9 to TRBJ2-1, with TRBD2 as a possible D gene (6 bases). Trimming pared 0 bases from V and 9 bases from J, leaving 13 bases between. The CDR3 is made up of 14 amino acids. Germline V gives CDR1 SGDLS, CDR2 YYNGEE. The CDR3 coding sequence is TGTGCCAGCAGCGTAGGCCGGAGGGCCACTGAGCAGTTCTTC. Its protein product is CASSVGRRATEQFF.

V is TRBV29-1 and J is TRBJ1-1; 7 nucleotides align to TRBD1. The V gene's germline CDR1 is SQVTM and CDR2 ANQGSEA. The CDR3 spans 18 residues. J gave up 0 bases and V 5 bases, and 18 bases lay outside the gene matches. Here the CDR3 reads CSVTGTDDVPFMNTEAFF. CDR3 DNA: TGCAGCGTTACCGGGACAGATGACGTACCATTCATGAACACTGAAGCTTTCTTT.

The DNA of the CDR3 is TGTGCCAGCAGCCCCGCAATGACAGGAACAACTAATGAAAAACTGTTTTTT. This encodes CASSPAMTGTTNEKLFF. V and J are TRBV9 and TRBJ1-4; perhaps TRBD1 as D (6 bases). The germline CDR1 and CDR2 sequences are SGDLS and YYNGEE. The CDR3 totals 17 residues. V lost 4 bases to trimming and J lost 0 bases, with 16 bases between them.

The CDR3 DNA is TGCACCAGCAGCCAAGATCTGGTTGTTACTGAAACTAGCACAGATACGCAGTATTTT. It codes for CTSSQDLVVTETSTDTQYF. The gene calls are TRBV1 and TRBJ2-3; the table's D call, TRBD2, was not checked against the DNA. TRBV1 is annotated as a pseudogene. This CDR3 region has 19 residues.

In its sample, this clone was seen once. The J gene is TRBJ2-7, the V gene TRBV18; no clear D. The CDR3 has 14 residues. The germline CDR1 and CDR2 sequences are KGHSH and LQKENI. Trimming took off 3 bases at V and 3 bases at J, with 12 bases between the two ends. As DNA, the CDR3 is TGTGCCAGCTCACCCTCCGGCGCGTTCTACGAGCAGTACTTC. It yields the protein CASSPSGAFYEQYF.

This clone was observed a few times. The chain links TRBV6-5 to TRBJ2-2; D perhaps matches TRBD1 (6 bases). There are 12 residues in the CDR3. V shed 7 bases and J shed 4 bases, with 7 bases lying between them. Germline V gene data show CDR1 as MNHEY and CDR2 as SVGAGI. The CDR3 loop reads CASTRGTGELFF. DNA of the CDR3: TGTGCCAGCACCAGGGGCACCGGGGAGCTGTTTTTT.

This chain uses TRBV11-3 with TRBJ2-7; TRBD1 matches 8 bases. The CDR3 is 15 residues long. The junction had 5 bases not matched to a gene; V was cut back by 2 bases and J by 2 bases. CDR1 and CDR2 (germline): SGHNT, YENEEA. CDR3 coding DNA: TGTGCCAGCAGCTTACGGGGACAGGTTACCTACGAGCAGTACTTC. Translating gives CASSLRGQVTYEQYF.

In this sample, this clone turned up once. V gene TRBV28 combines with J gene TRBJ2-6; the D gene is possibly TRBD2 (6 bases). The CDR3 runs to 16 residues. CDR1 is MDHEN, CDR2 SYDVKM, per germline. V shed 7 bases and J shed 1 base, with 14 bases lying between them. The CDR3 nucleotides read TGTGCCAGCAACGAGGAGGGCCGGTCTGGGGCCAACGTCCTGACTTTC. Its protein product is CASNEEGRSGANVLTF.

The rearrangement links TRBV11-3 to TRBJ2-3; D unclear. This CDR3 spans 13 amino acids. V was trimmed by 6 bases and J by 4 bases, leaving 11 bases between them. The V gene's germline CDR1 is SGHNT and CDR2 YENEEA. The DNA of the CDR3 is TGTGCCAGCAGAGGTCCGCCCGCAGATACGCAGTATTTT. This sequence encodes CASRGPPADTQYF.

V usage is TRBV5-4 and J usage is TRBJ1-4; no clear D. The CDR3 extends over 13 amino acids. Trimming cost V 0 bases and J 4 bases, with 4 bases left between them. Germline V gene sequence: CDR1 SGHNT, CDR2 YYREEE (reference sequence). The chain's CDR3 is CASSLAVNEKLFF. In DNA form, the CDR3 reads TGTGCCAGCAGCTTGGCGGTTAATGAAAAACTGTTTTTT.

The J gene is TRBJ2-1, the V gene TRBV29-1; no clear D. The germline V and J ends were trimmed by 2 bases and 10 bases, with 9 bases remaining between them. The CDR3 extends over 11 amino acids. CDR1 is SQVTM and CDR2 is ANQGSEA in the germline V gene. The CDR3 region has the DNA TGCAGCGTTGAATTAGCTGGGGAGCAGTTCTTC. Amino acid sequence: CSVELAGEQFF.

The J gene is TRBJ1-5, the V gene TRBV4-3, with D maybe TRBD1 (5 bases). V lost 0 bases and J 11 bases, leaving 17 bases between the germline ends. The CDR3 has 15 residues. Looked up from germline, CDR1 is LGHNA and CDR2 is YSLEER. In DNA form, the CDR3 reads TGCGCCAGCAGCCAAGATGGGCAGGGTCGGGCTGCCCAGCATTTT. Translating gives CASSQDGQGRAAQHF.

The chain combines TRBV5-1 with TRBJ2-2, with 7 bases aligning to TRBD1. V shed 5 bases, J shed 6 bases, and the junction held 10 bases outside the gene matches. The CDR3 is 15 amino acids. Germline CDR1 is SGHRS and CDR2 is YFSETQ. CDR3 loop: CASSLDRADSGELFF. As DNA, the CDR3 is TGCGCCAGCAGTCTCGACAGGGCGGATTCCGGGGAGCTGTTTTTT.

J is TRBJ1-4 and V is TRBV18; D remains ambiguous. The CDR3 totals 14 residues. The germline CDR1 and CDR2 sequences are KGHSH and LQKENI. The ends were cut back, 3 bases at V and 8 bases at J, with 13 bases in the middle. The CDR3 sequence: CASSPEIQREKLFF. CDR3 DNA sequence: TGTGCCAGCTCACCTGAGATCCAGAGAGAAAAACTGTTTTTT.

This clone appeared a single time. The chain is built from TRBV6-6 and TRBJ1-2; D may be TRBD1 (6 bases). Trimming shortened V by 5 bases and J by 6 bases, and 16 bases separated the two germline ends. Germline-derived CDR1 and CDR2 are MNHNY and SVGAGI (reference sequence). The CDR3 extends over 14 amino acids. The DNA of the CDR3 is TGTGCCAGCAGTCCAAATAACAGGGAGGATGGCTACACCTTC. Its protein is CASSPNNREDGYTF.

The chain recombines TRBV15 with TRBJ2-5; 11 nucleotides match TRBD2. V was pared by 6 bases and J by 7 bases, with 10 bases of the junction left unmatched. Germline V lookup: CDR1 LNHNV, CDR2 YYDKDF (reference sequence). The CDR3 has 15 residues. CDR3 sequence reads: CATRISGTSGRTQYF. DNA for the CDR3: TGTGCCACCAGAATATCCGGGACTAGCGGTAGGACCCAGTACTTC.

The gene calls are TRBV2 and TRBJ2-1; TRBD2 matches 8 bases. The CDR3 has 15 residues. The V gene end was trimmed by 6 bases and the J gene end by 3 bases; junction bases not matched to a gene: 7. Germline V gene sequence: CDR1 SNHLY, CDR2 FYNNEI. In DNA, the CDR3 is TGTGCCAGCAGCGTGGGACTAGGAAGCTACAATGAGCAGTTCTTC. Its translation is CASSVGLGSYNEQFF.

The chain uses TRBV7-2 and TRBJ2-1; 10 positions match TRBD2. Losses at the gene ends were 0 bases for V and 0 bases for J; bases not matched to a gene: 11. The germline V gene encodes CDR1 SGHTA and CDR2 FQGNSA. The CDR3 sequence is 20 residues long. The CDR3: CASSLARVAGGPSSYNEQFF. The CDR3 DNA is TGTGCCAGCAGCTTAGCTCGCGTAGCGGGAGGTCCCAGCTCCTACAATGAGCAGTTCTTC.

This sequence joins TRBV27 and TRBJ2-3; D may be TRBD2 (5 bases). Germline CDR1 and CDR2: MNHEY and SMNVEV (reference sequence). V was shortened by 9 bases and J by 7 bases, with 20 bases between the two germline ends. This CDR3 has 14 amino acids. The CDR3 here is CASSWADSENTQYF. CDR3 DNA: TGTGCCAGTTCTTGGGCGGATAGCGAGAATACGCAGTATTTT.

J is TRBJ1-5 and V is TRBV4-3; D unresolved. The V end lost 0 bases, the J end lost 0 bases, and 3 bases lay between the germline ends. The CDR3 runs 14 residues. Germline CDR1 and CDR2: LGHNA and YSLEER. CDR3 loop: CASSQDDSNQPQHF. The CDR3 nucleotides are TGCGCCAGCAGCCAAGATGATAGCAATCAGCCCCAGCATTTT.

This clone was found a few times. The V call is TRBV14, the J call TRBJ2-5; 10 nucleotides align to TRBD2. The CDR3 sequence is 17 residues long. V gave up 0 bases and J gave up 4 bases; unmatched junction bases: 8. The V gene's germline CDR1 is SGHDN and CDR2 FVKESK. The CDR3 loop reads CASSQDRLAGASETQYF. CDR3 DNA sequence: TGTGCCAGCAGCCAAGACCGCCTAGCGGGAGCCTCAGAGACCCAGTACTTC.

J is TRBJ2-5 and V is TRBV9, with D perhaps matching TRBD2 (5 bases). The CDR3 length is 15 residues. V lost 4 bases and J lost 1, with 14 bases in between. Per germline, CDR1 SGDLS and CDR2 YYNGEE. The CDR3 sequence is CASSPRGQPQETQYF. In DNA form, the CDR3 reads TGTGCCAGCAGCCCACGAGGGCAGCCCCAAGAGACCCAGTACTTC.

The chain carries TRBV5-4 and TRBJ1-1; D is perhaps TRBD1 (5 bases). V was cut by 5 bases and J by 4 bases, with 21 bases left in between. Per the germline V gene, CDR1 is SGHNT and CDR2 is YYREEE (reference sequence). The CDR3 extends over 16 amino acids. Here the CDR3 reads CASRILSGGGGTEAFF. The CDR3, as DNA: TGTGCCAGCAGGATCCTGTCGGGGGGTGGGGGCACTGAAGCTTTCTTT.